The 14 T cell receptor beta chains presented below share a single source sample, sequenced in a study of blood T cells in healthy people across ages. A second PCR of 7 to 11 cycles used a sample-barcoded 5' primer and a J-beta primer mix. TCRdb re-called the 5' RACE reads through MiXCR, storing one row per CDR3 protein. The data hold roughly 2 million distinct CDR3 sequences, with just under 50% observed a single time. Sample: blood. These receptor sequences come from a woman in her 40s in good health.

The V gene is TRBV28, the J gene TRBJ1-5; 11 positions match TRBD1. J gave up 2 bases and V 4 bases, and 4 bases lay outside the gene matches. The V gene's germline CDR1 is MDHEN and CDR2 SYDVKM. This CDR3 region has 16 residues. The CDR3 sequence is CASSSRTGGGNQPQHF. The CDR3 coding sequence is TGTGCCAGCAGTTCCCGGACAGGGGGCGGCAATCAGCCCCAGCATTTT. Based on the CDR3 plus reference TRBV28 and TRBJ1-5, the full variable domain is DVKVTQSSRYLVKRTGEKVFLECVQDMDHENMFWYRQDPGLGLRLIYFSYDVKMKEKGDIPEGYSVSREKKERFSLILESASTNQTSMYLCASSSRTGGGNQPQHFGDGTRLSIL.

The V and J genes are TRBV20-1 and TRBJ2-1, with TRBD2 as a possible D gene (5 bases). Per the germline V gene, CDR1 is DFQATT and CDR2 is SNEGSKA (reference sequence). The CDR3 has 14 amino acids. CDR3 in amino acids: CGVPRLTTYNEQFF. In nucleotides, the CDR3 is TGCGGTGTTCCGCGACTAACAACCTACAATGAGCAGTTCTTC.

This clonotype was seen many times. The genes are TRBV7-2 and TRBJ1-5, with D unresolved. V shed 4 bases and J shed 3 bases, with 4 bases lying between them. In germline, CDR1 is SGHTA, CDR2 FQGNSA. The CDR3 sequence is 12 residues long. The CDR3: CASSSPNQPQHF. The CDR3 nucleotides read TGTGCCAGCAGCTCCCCCAATCAGCCCCAGCATTTT.

On this clonotype itself: An end of the junction differs from the germline gene, which may be a read error. The chain uses TRBV5-1 and TRBJ2-5; the D gene is possibly TRBD2 (6 bases). The CDR3 runs 12 residues. Germline values: CDR1 SGHRS, CDR2 YFSETQ. In DNA form, the CDR3 reads TGCGTCAGCAGCGGCGGGACCCAGACCCAGTACTTC. Protein product: CVSSGGTQTQYF.

The V gene is TRBV4-2, the J gene TRBJ2-3, with 10 bases fitting TRBD2. Germline CDR1 and CDR2: LGHNA and YNFKEQ. After removal of 1 base from V and 2 bases from J, the junction contained 6 bases not matched to a gene. There are 17 residues in the CDR3. The CDR3 DNA reads as TGTGCCAGCAGCCAAGGCCGAACTAGCGGGGTCACAGATACGCAGTATTTT. This codes for CASSQGRTSGVTDTQYF.

This clonotype was seen a few times. The CDR3 protein is CASRSTANEQFF. Here the CDR3 DNA reads TGTGCCAGCAGATCTACGGCGAATGAGCAGTTCTTC. This chain uses TRBV6-2 or TRBV6-3 with TRBJ2-1, with D uncertain. CDR3 length equals 12 residues. Germline V gene lookup returns CDR1 MNHEY and CDR2 SVGEGT. Trimming took 6 bases from V and 7 from J, leaving 10 bases between them.

The rearrangement joins TRBV28 to TRBJ2-1, with D perhaps TRBD2 (6 bases). V was clipped by 6 bases and J by 2 bases, with 20 bases between them. Per germline, CDR1 MDHEN and CDR2 SYDVKM. The CDR3 runs to 17 residues. The CDR3 DNA reads TGTGCCAGCAGCTATCTAAGCCGGGGGACTGCCTACAATGAGCAGTTCTTC. Its translation is CASSYLSRGTAYNEQFF. Full variable domain (outside the CDR3, taken from reference TRBV28 and TRBJ2-1): DVKVTQSSRYLVKRTGEKVFLECVQDMDHENMFWYRQDPGLGLRLIYFSYDVKMKEKGDIPEGYSVSREKKERFSLILESASTNQTSMYLCASSYLSRGTAYNEQFFGPGTRLTVL.

This clonotype was seen only once. The chain links TRBV6-1 to TRBJ2-1, with 7 positions matching TRBD1. Losses at the gene ends were 6 bases for V and 8 bases for J; bases not matched to a gene: 16. Germline V CDR1 and CDR2: MNHNS, SASEGT. The CDR3 spans 16 residues. The CDR3 DNA follows: TGTGCCAGCAGCTTAAGGACAGGACCTTCAGGGGATGAGCAGTTCTTC. Translated: CASSLRTGPSGDEQFF.

The chain uses TRBV20-1 and TRBJ1-2, with 7 bases aligning to TRBD1. Germline trimming cut 4 bases from V and 3 bases from J; bases unmatched to any gene: 5. Germline V lookup: CDR1 DFQATT, CDR2 SNEGSKA (reference sequence). The CDR3 is made up of 13 amino acids. The CDR3 reads CSAKDRLHYGYTF. CDR3 coding DNA: TGCAGTGCTAAGGACAGGCTACACTATGGCTACACCTTC.

Concerning this clonotype itself: One junction end disagrees with the germline gene, perhaps due to a read error. The chain employs TRBV7-7 and TRBJ2-5, with TRBD1 identical over 7 bases. CDR3 length equals 17 residues. Germline CDR1 and CDR2: SSHAT and FNYEAQ (reference sequence). This CDR3 reads CASSTLGQASPQETQYF. The CDR3 bases are TGTGCTAGCAGCACCCTCGGACAGGCCAGTCCTCAAGAGACCCAGTACTTC.

This chain links TRBV5-1 with TRBJ2-3, with D unresolved. The germline V gene has CDR1 SGHRS and CDR2 YFSETQ. This CDR3 is 15 amino acids long. Trimming cost V 2 bases and J 0 bases, with 10 bases left between them. This CDR3 reads CASSFYRTSTDTQYF. CDR3 DNA: TGCGCCAGCAGCTTCTATCGTACTAGCACAGATACGCAGTATTTT. Based on the CDR3 plus reference TRBV5-1 and TRBJ2-3, the full variable domain is KAGVTQTPRYLIKTRGQQVTLSCSPISGHRSVSWYQQTPGQGLQFLFEYFSETQRNKGNFPGRFSGRQFSNSRSEMNVSTLELGDSALYLCASSFYRTSTDTQYFGPGTRLTVL.

In its sample, this clonotype was seen a few times. In DNA form, the CDR3 reads TGCGCCAGCAGAGTATTACCCAACTCCTACAATGAGCAGTTCTTC. Its translation: CASRVLPNSYNEQFF. The chain combines TRBV10-2 with TRBJ2-1; D is ambiguous. Germline V gives CDR1 WSHSY, CDR2 SAAADI. V was cut by 6 bases and J by 0 bases, with 12 bases left in between. The CDR3 has 15 residues.

The chain links TRBV6-2 or TRBV6-3 to TRBJ2-7; D call uncertain. The V gene lost 10 bases and the J gene lost 2 bases, with 9 bases spanning the gap. CDR1 is MNHEY and CDR2 is SVGEGT in the germline V gene. This CDR3 spans 11 amino acids. The DNA of the CDR3 is TGTGCCACCCTGGGGACCTACGAGCAGTACTTC. This sequence encodes CATLGTYEQYF.

The chain employs TRBV3-1 and TRBJ2-7, with 9 bases fitting TRBD1. The ends lost 4 bases at V and 7 bases at J; junction bases unmatched: 17. This CDR3 region has 17 residues. CDR1 and CDR2 (germline): LGHDT, YNNKEL (reference sequence). CDR3 coding DNA: TGTGCCAGCAGCCTAACGACAGGGGGGCCTTACGAGAGGGAGCAGTACTTC. Amino acids: CASSLTTGGPYEREQYF.